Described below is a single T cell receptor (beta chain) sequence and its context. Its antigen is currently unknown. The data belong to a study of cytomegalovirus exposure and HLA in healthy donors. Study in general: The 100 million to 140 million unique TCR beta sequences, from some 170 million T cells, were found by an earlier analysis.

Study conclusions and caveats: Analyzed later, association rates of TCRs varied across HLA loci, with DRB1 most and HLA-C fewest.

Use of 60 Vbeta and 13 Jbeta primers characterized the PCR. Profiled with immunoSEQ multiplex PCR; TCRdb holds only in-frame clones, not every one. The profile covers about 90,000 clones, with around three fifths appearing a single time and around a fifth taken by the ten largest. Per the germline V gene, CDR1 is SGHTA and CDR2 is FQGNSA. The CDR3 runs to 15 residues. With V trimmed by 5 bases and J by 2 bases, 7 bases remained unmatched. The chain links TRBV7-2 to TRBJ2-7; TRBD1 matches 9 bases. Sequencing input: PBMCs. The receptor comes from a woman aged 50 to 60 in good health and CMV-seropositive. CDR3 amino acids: CASSATGGVPYEQYF. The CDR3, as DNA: TGTGCCAGCAGCGCGACAGGGGGAGTCCCCTACGAGCAGTACTTC. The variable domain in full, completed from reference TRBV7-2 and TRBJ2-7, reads GAGVSQSPSNKVTEKGKDVELRCDPISGHTALYWYRQSLGQGLEFLIYFQGNSAPDKSGLPSDRFSAERTGGSVSTLTIQRTQQEDSAVYLCASSATGGVPYEQYFGPGTRLTVT.